Listed below are T cell receptor beta chains from one sample, sequenced in a study of T-cell memory formation after mild COVID-19. MiXCR, applied by TCRdb to the 5' RACE reads, yields one record per CDR3 protein. The sample consists of some 120,000 distinct CDR3 sequences, 16% of them appearing once. Sequenced sample: PBMCs or a T cell subset sorted from them (not recorded which). These receptors were taken from an adult woman who had mild COVID-19 (a few samples of this study predate the infection). Cell type and time point are not known. Both conserved end residues are part of each CDR3. A D gene is named only where the DNA matches it firmly.

D: TRBD1
V: TRBV4-3
J: TRBJ2-7
CDR3: CASSPVYTGGYEQYF

D: -
V: TRBV4-2
J: TRBJ1-2
CDR3: CASNPDPANYGYTF

D: -
V: TRBV12-5
J: TRBJ2-5
CDR3: CASGLEETQYF

D: TRBD2
V: TRBV5-4
J: TRBJ2-7
CDR3: CASSLGLAGVYEQYF

D: -
V: TRBV5-1
J: TRBJ1-1
CDR3: CASSLDGGLGNTEAFF

D: -
V: TRBV29-1
J: TRBJ2-3
CDR3: CSAGLGTDTQYF

D: -
V: TRBV7-3
J: TRBJ1-2
CDR3: CASPGYDYGYTF

D: -
V: TRBV30
J: TRBJ1-2
CDR3: CASSRQNNYGYTF

D: TRBD1
V: TRBV7-2
J: TRBJ1-1
CDR3: CASSPTGGVTEAFF

D: TRBD2
V: TRBV11-2
J: TRBJ2-3
CDR3: CASSKGGIFSGSVADTQYF

D: TRBD2
V: TRBV9
J: TRBJ2-7
CDR3: CASSVTSGRTYEQYF

D: TRBD2
V: TRBV27
J: TRBJ2-5
CDR3: CASSSLAGSEETQYF

D: -
V: TRBV5-1
J: TRBJ2-7
CDR3: CASSFRGDRENEQYF

D: TRBD1
V: TRBV12-3/TRBV12-4
J: TRBJ2-3
CDR3: CASSLWDRGTDTQYF

D: -
V: TRBV18
J: TRBJ2-7
CDR3: CASSRQSYEQYF

D: TRBD2
V: TRBV3-1
J: TRBJ2-1
CDR3: CASSQEQGLAGDEQFF

D: -
V: TRBV23-1
J: TRBJ2-7
CDR3: CASSRGFSYEQYF

D: -
V: TRBV7-9
J: TRBJ2-5
CDR3: CASSRQWGSEETQYF

D: -
V: TRBV5-1
J: TRBJ2-7
CDR3: CASAQDYEQYF

D: -
V: TRBV5-1
J: TRBJ1-1
CDR3: CASSLGNVGGTEAFF

D: TRBD2
V: TRBV6-2/TRBV6-3
J: TRBJ2-1
CDR3: CASTSRTSGSSYNEQFF

D: TRBD2
V: TRBV7-8
J: TRBJ2-7
CDR3: CASSLAVGRGLAGDEQYF

D: TRBD2
V: TRBV3-1
J: TRBJ2-3
CDR3: CASSQDATSGGNTDTQYF

D: -
V: TRBV5-1
J: TRBJ1-4
CDR3: CASSLGRYNEKLFF

D: TRBD1
V: TRBV28
J: TRBJ2-7
CDR3: CASSRLGTGDYEQYF

D: -
V: TRBV12-3/TRBV12-4
J: TRBJ1-5
CDR3: CASSFRLQPQHF

D: TRBD2
V: TRBV13
J: TRBJ2-7
CDR3: CASSAGLAGSYEQYF

D: -
V: TRBV5-1
J: TRBJ1-3
CDR3: CASSHTWPGSSGNTIYF

D: -
V: TRBV30
J: TRBJ2-3
CDR3: CAWSAFSPVVPDTQYF

D: -
V: TRBV24-1
J: TRBJ2-1
CDR3: CATSRSGVDYNEQFF

D: TRBD2
V: TRBV4-1
J: TRBJ2-2
CDR3: CASSQAPPGLAAGELFF

D: TRBD1
V: TRBV15
J: TRBJ1-1
CDR3: CATSRVIGTGEAFF

D: TRBD1
V: TRBV12-3/TRBV12-4
J: TRBJ2-5
CDR3: CASSLTGGPQYF

D: TRBD2
V: TRBV7-9
J: TRBJ2-1
CDR3: CASSPFGSGGYNEQFF

D: -
V: TRBV20-1
J: TRBJ2-1
CDR3: CSARDFGGYYNEQFF

D: -
V: TRBV7-9
J: TRBJ2-7
CDR3: CASSPPDGGDYEQYF

D: -
V: TRBV30
J: TRBJ2-3
CDR3: CAWKTAGTDTQYF

D: TRBD2
V: TRBV29-1
J: TRBJ2-7
CDR3: CSVEEAGRYEQYF

D: TRBD1
V: TRBV29-1
J: TRBJ1-6
CDR3: CSVGDRGGSPLHF

D: -
V: TRBV6-5
J: TRBJ1-2
CDR3: CASSLSPDQLSGYTF

D: TRBD1
V: TRBV5-1
J: TRBJ2-7
CDR3: CASSLRQGFYEQYF

D: -
V: TRBV7-3
J: TRBJ1-1
CDR3: CASSLEGLGNTEAFF

D: TRBD1
V: TRBV5-5
J: TRBJ1-3
CDR3: CASSLPGTGKVKRNTIYF

D: -
V: TRBV25-1
J: TRBJ1-2
CDR3: CASSELGDTFYGYTF

D: TRBD2
V: TRBV15
J: TRBJ2-7
CDR3: CATSRDVAGVAYEQYF

D: -
V: TRBV19
J: TRBJ2-5
CDR3: CASSPRGLETQYF

D: -
V: TRBV9
J: TRBJ2-2
CDR3: CASSVVQSGELFF

D: TRBD1
V: TRBV5-4
J: TRBJ2-7
CDR3: CASSLGQGLFYEQYF